The rows below give T cell receptor beta chains drawn from one sample of a study of T cell repertoires in cytomegalovirus infection. Their antigens are not known. TCRdb ran MiXCR on the reads and lists one entry per CDR3 protein. The sample records roughly 920,000 distinct CDR3 sequences, about 33% being singletons. The material sequenced was cultured CD8+ T cells from PBMCs, taken from culture after CMV antigen stimulation. These receptor sequences come from a human donor in good health (CMV status not recorded). Some clones in this sample may be carry-over from other donors' samples. Each CDR3 is given with its conserved first and last residue. The D gene is left open where the match is weak. Not every row has a clone size; where given, it reads once, few, many or a size class.

len: 15; j_gene: TRBJ1-1; abundance: once; d_gene: -; v_gene: TRBV6-6; CDR3aa: CASSPPNGLNTEAFF; CDR3nt: TGTGCCAGCAGCCCCCCTAACGGGTTGAACACTGAAGCTTTCTTT
len: 15; j_gene: TRBJ2-7; abundance: few; d_gene: -; v_gene: TRBV5-5; CDR3aa: CASSPFSGATYEQYF; CDR3nt: TGTGCCAGCAGCCCGTTTTCGGGGGCAACCTACGAGCAGTACTTC
len: 17; j_gene: TRBJ2-5; abundance: few; d_gene: -; v_gene: TRBV14; CDR3aa: CASSQETVTGLGETQYF; CDR3nt: TGTGCCAGCAGCCAAGAAACCGTTACAGGGCTAGGGGAGACCCAGTACTTC
len: 12; j_gene: TRBJ2-2; abundance: few; d_gene: -; v_gene: TRBV7-4; CDR3aa: CARISNTGELFF; CDR3nt: TGTGCCAGAATTTCGAACACCGGGGAGCTGTTTTTT
len: 15; j_gene: TRBJ2-1; abundance: many; d_gene: -; v_gene: TRBV7-2; CDR3aa: CASSLPGASYNEQFF; CDR3nt: TGTGCCAGCAGCTTGCCCGGGGCTTCCTACAATGAGCAGTTCTTC
len: 15; j_gene: TRBJ2-2; abundance: -; d_gene: -; v_gene: TRBV7-6; CDR3aa: CASSSRDPSSGELFF; CDR3nt: TGTGCCAGCAGCTCCAGGGACCCTTCGTCCGGGGAGCTGTTTTTT
len: 13; j_gene: TRBJ2-3; abundance: once; d_gene: -; v_gene: TRBV6-6; CDR3aa: CASGAGPTDTQYF; CDR3nt: TGTGCCAGCGGAGCGGGCCCCACAGATACGCAGTATTTT
len: 11; j_gene: TRBJ1-2; abundance: many; d_gene: -; v_gene: TRBV7-9; CDR3aa: CASSLGHRYTF; CDR3nt: TGTGCCAGCAGCTTAGGACATCGCTACACCTTC
len: 16; j_gene: TRBJ2-3; abundance: -; d_gene: TRBD2; v_gene: TRBV27; CDR3aa: CASSHQSGINTDTQYF; CDR3nt: TGTGCCAGCAGTCACCAGAGCGGGATAAACACAGATACGCAGTATTTT
len: 14; j_gene: TRBJ1-2; abundance: -; d_gene: -; v_gene: TRBV12-3/TRBV12-4; CDR3aa: CASSPSQGNGGYTF; CDR3nt: TGTGCCAGCAGCCCCAGTCAGGGAAATGGTGGCTACACCTTC
len: 13; j_gene: TRBJ1-6; abundance: few; d_gene: -; v_gene: TRBV9; CDR3aa: CASSRAGNSPLHF; CDR3nt: TGTGCCAGCTCCCGGGCTGGGAATTCACCCCTCCACTTT
len: 15; j_gene: TRBJ2-3; abundance: -; d_gene: -; v_gene: TRBV7-8; CDR3aa: CASRARQRNTDTQYF; CDR3nt: TGTGCCAGCAGAGCCCGTCAGCGGAACACAGATACGCAGTATTTT
len: 14; j_gene: TRBJ2-7; abundance: -; d_gene: -; v_gene: TRBV12-3/TRBV12-4; CDR3aa: CASSLVRVSYEQYF; CDR3nt: TGTGCCAGCAGTTTAGTACGGGTTTCCTACGAGCAGTACTTC
len: 14; j_gene: TRBJ1-2; abundance: once; d_gene: -; v_gene: TRBV5-6; CDR3aa: CASSFTEDHYGYTF; CDR3nt: TGTGCCAGCAGCTTCACGGAGGACCACTATGGCTACACCTTC
len: 16; j_gene: TRBJ2-3; abundance: many; d_gene: -; v_gene: TRBV27; CDR3aa: CASSLGGGRGTDTQYF; CDR3nt: TGTGCCAGCAGTTTAGGTGGCGGCCGGGGCACAGATACGCAGTATTTT
len: 18; j_gene: TRBJ1-3; abundance: few; d_gene: -; v_gene: TRBV10-3; CDR3aa: CAISESLTDRGSGNTIYF; CDR3nt: TGTGCCATCAGTGAGTCCCTGACAGATAGGGGCTCTGGAAACACCATATATTTT
len: 17; j_gene: TRBJ1-1; abundance: few; d_gene: TRBD1; v_gene: TRBV7-2; CDR3aa: CASSLPTGGLENTEAFF; CDR3nt: TGTGCCAGCAGCTTACCGACAGGGGGCCTCGAGAACACTGAAGCTTTCTTT
len: 15; j_gene: TRBJ2-2; abundance: -; d_gene: TRBD2; v_gene: TRBV7-6; CDR3aa: CASSLLAGTTGELFF; CDR3nt: TGTGCCAGCAGCTTACTAGCGGGGACGACCGGGGAGCTGTTTTTT
len: 11; j_gene: TRBJ1-2; abundance: many; d_gene: -; v_gene: TRBV7-9; CDR3aa: CASSSGRGYTF; CDR3nt: TGTGCCAGCAGCTCTGGACGTGGCTACACCTTC
len: 17; j_gene: TRBJ2-1; abundance: few; d_gene: -; v_gene: TRBV4-2; CDR3aa: CASSLESGTFAHNEQFF; CDR3nt: TGTGCCAGCAGCCTCGAGTCCGGGACATTCGCCCACAATGAGCAGTTCTTC
len: 13; j_gene: TRBJ2-1; abundance: -; d_gene: -; v_gene: TRBV27; CDR3aa: CASSFLGWVEQFF; CDR3nt: TGTGCCAGCAGTTTTCTAGGGTGGGTTGAGCAGTTCTTC
len: 19; j_gene: TRBJ2-7; abundance: few; d_gene: -; v_gene: TRBV10-3; CDR3aa: CAISEKTTHPGLITYEQYF; CDR3nt: TGTGCCATCAGTGAGAAAACAACTCACCCGGGACTGATTACCTACGAGCAGTACTTC